Listed here are 27 T cell receptor beta chains from one sample, sequenced in a study of blood T cell repertoires in COVID-19. Produced via immunoSEQ multiplex PCR; TCRdb's table is partial and in-frame only. In the table there are approximately 140,000 clones, 65% to 90% of which are singletons. The material sequenced was PBMCs or T cells enriched from blood (not recorded which). The receptors here all came from a woman between 50 and 59 years old who had recovered from COVID-19.

This clone was recorded at least ten times. This sequence joins TRBV27 and TRBJ1-1; the D gene is possibly TRBD1 (6 bases). Deletions cut 7 bases from V and 4 bases from J, with 16 bases between. Germline assignment: CDR1 MNHEY and CDR2 SMNVEV (reference sequence). The length of the CDR3 is 14 residues. The CDR3 coding sequence is TGTGCCAGCACCCCCGACCTCAGGGGCACTGAAGCTTTCTTT. Protein product: CASTPDLRGTEAFF.

The gene calls are TRBV19 and TRBJ2-1; tentative D call: TRBD1 (6 bases). V gave up 4 bases and J gave up 1 base, with 14 bases separating them. This CDR3 region has 16 residues. In germline, CDR1 is LNHDA, CDR2 SQIVND (reference sequence). CDR3 DNA: TGTGCCAGTAGTACCCCGAGGGGGATTTCCTACAATGAGCAGTTCTTC. It specifies CASSTPRGISYNEQFF.

The chain employs TRBV11-2 and TRBJ1-1; 11 bases fit TRBD1. The CDR3 sequence is 15 residues long. J gave up 10 bases and V 3 bases, and 10 bases lay outside the gene matches. CDR1 and CDR2 (germline): SGHAT, FQNNGV. CDR3 region: CASSLAGQGGEGAFF. The CDR3 bases are TGTGCCAGCAGCTTGGCGGGACAGGGGGGAGAGGGAGCTTTCTTT.

The CDR3 region is CASSLGGTQGDLISYEQYF. CDR3 bases: TGTGCCAGCAGCTTAGGCGGAACACAGGGGGACCTAATCTCCTACGAGCAGTACTTC. The rearrangement links TRBV13 to TRBJ2-7, with 8 bases lining up with TRBD1. The CDR3 sequence is 19 residues long. The J segment lost 0 bases and the V segment lost 0 bases, leaving 13 bases of the junction unmatched. Germline V gene lookup returns CDR1 PRHDT and CDR2 FYEKMQ (reference sequence).

This chain connects TRBV11-3 to TRBJ2-7, with 8 bases fitting TRBD1. CDR1 is SGHNT, CDR2 YENEEA, per germline. The CDR3 is 14 amino acids. Unmatched junction bases numbered 6, after V lost 5 bases and J lost 3 bases. The CDR3 protein is CASSHLTGGYEQYF. CDR3 sequence (DNA): TGTGCCAGCAGCCACCTCACAGGGGGCTACGAGCAGTACTTC.

CDR3 in DNA: TGTGCCAGCAGAAGAGATGCCTACGAGCAGTACTTC. Residues: CASRRDAYEQYF. The J gene is TRBJ2-7, the V gene TRBV6-5, with D uncertain. CDR1 and CDR2 from the germline V gene are MNHEY and SVGAGI. V was pared by 6 bases and J by 2 bases, with 8 bases between. This CDR3 spans 12 amino acids.

A word on this clone: Other DNA sequences from this sample encode an identical CDR3 as well. V is TRBV5-4 and J is TRBJ2-7, with 9 bases matching TRBD1. Germline loops: CDR1 SGHNT, CDR2 YYREEE (reference sequence). V shed 4 bases, J shed 2 bases, and the junction held 4 bases outside the gene matches. CDR3 size: 14 residues. The CDR3: CASSPGQGPYEQYF. For the CDR3, the DNA is TGTGCCAGCAGCCCCGGACAGGGGCCCTACGAGCAGTACTTC.

The CDR3 DNA is TGTGCCAGCAGCTTCGGCGGACAGGACGATTCACCCCTCCACTTT. Its protein is CASSFGGQDDSPLHF. The chain carries TRBV5-4 and TRBJ1-6, with TRBD1 matching 7 bases. The CDR3 covers 15 residues. V lost 2 bases and J lost 8; bases outside the gene matches: 7. The germline V gene has CDR1 SGHNT and CDR2 YYREEE (reference sequence).

This chain joins TRBV10-3 and TRBJ2-3, with a tentative D call TRBD2 (5 bases). The CDR3 has 13 amino acids. Trimming stripped 0 bases from V and 7 bases from J, with 8 bases between. Germline-derived CDR1 and CDR2 are ENHRY and SYGVKD. The CDR3 is CAISESEVNTQYF. In DNA, the CDR3 is TGTGCCATCAGTGAGTCGGAGGTTAATACGCAGTATTTT.

V and J are TRBV30 and TRBJ2-7; the D gene is possibly TRBD1 (5 bases). V was shortened by 2 bases and J by 0 bases, with 8 bases between the two germline ends. Germline V gene sequence: CDR1 GTSNPN, CDR2 SVGIG (reference sequence). CDR3 length equals 13 residues. The CDR3 DNA reads as TGTGCCTGGAGTTCAGGGAACTCCTACGAGCAGTACTTC. Its translation is CAWSSGNSYEQYF.

This rearrangement joins TRBV5-6 to TRBJ2-5; 8 bases are shared with TRBD2. The V gene's germline CDR1 is SGHDT and CDR2 YYEEEE. The CDR3 loop spans 13 amino acids. J lost 4 bases, V lost 6 bases, and 5 bases had no gene match. The CDR3 nucleotides read TGTGCCAGCACGGGGGGGGCCGCAGAGACCCAGTACTTC. Translating gives CASTGGAAETQYF. Using reference TRBV5-6 and TRBJ2-5 for the parts outside the CDR3, the full variable domain is DAGVTQSPTHLIKTRGQQVTLRCSPKSGHDTVSWYQQALGQGPQFIFQYYEEEERQRGNFPDRFSGHQFPNYSSELNVNALLLGDSALYLCASTGGAAETQYFGPGTRLLVL.

The chain couples TRBV10-1 to TRBJ1-1; 10 bases match TRBD1. CDR3 length: 19 residues. Germline lookup yields CDR1 WNHNN and CDR2 SYGVQD (reference sequence). The trim removed 2 bases at V and 4 bases at J, leaving 16 bases unmatched. The CDR3 sequence: CASSEPINRDRGGGTEAFF. DNA of the CDR3: TGCGCCAGCAGTGAGCCGATAAACCGGGACAGGGGAGGGGGCACTGAAGCTTTCTTT.

V gene TRBV5-1 combines with J gene TRBJ1-4, with D tentatively TRBD1 (5 bases). This CDR3 is 17 amino acids long. Trimming removed 0 bases from V and 0 bases from J, with 12 bases in between. Germline CDR1 reads SGHRS; CDR2 reads YFSETQ. The CDR3 loop is CASSLGAQAATNEKLFF. The DNA for the CDR3 is TGCGCCAGCAGCTTGGGGGCACAGGCAGCAACTAATGAAAAACTGTTTTTT.

This chain connects TRBV19 to TRBJ1-5; D possibly corresponds to TRBD1 (5 bases). Trimming removed 4 bases at V and 2 bases at J, with 9 bases between. There are 14 residues in the CDR3. Looked up from germline, CDR1 is LNHDA and CDR2 is SQIVND (reference sequence). CDR3: CASSTRVRNQPQHF. The DNA for the CDR3 is TGTGCCAGTAGTACCAGGGTCCGCAATCAGCCCCAGCATTTT.

This clone appeared once. The chain has TRBV5-1 and TRBJ2-7, with 11 nucleotides matching TRBD1. The CDR3 is 14 amino acids. V trimming: 4 bases; J trimming: 7 bases; junction bases outside the gene matches: 7. Germline V gene data show CDR1 as SGHRS and CDR2 as YFSETQ. CDR3 in DNA: TGCGCCAGCAGCCCAGGGACAGGGGGTCGGGAGCAGTACTTC. Translated, it gives CASSPGTGGREQYF.

This clone came up a few times. V is TRBV6-5 and J is TRBJ2-2; TRBD2 matches at 11 bases. This CDR3 is 15 amino acids long. The germline V gene encodes CDR1 MNHEY and CDR2 SVGAGI. V dropped 6 bases and J dropped 1; count of bases not matched to a gene: 1. The CDR3 DNA sequence: TGTGCCAGCAGCGGACTAGCGGGGAACACCGGGGAGCTGTTTTTT. Its translation is CASSGLAGNTGELFF.

The chain couples TRBV10-3 to TRBJ1-2, with D possibly matching TRBD1 (5 bases). The CDR3 covers 15 residues. Germline-derived CDR1 and CDR2 are ENHRY and SYGVKD. V gave up 0 bases and J gave up 6 bases, with 14 bases separating them. The CDR3 nucleotides read TGTGCCATCAGTGAGTCCGGGGGGATTATGGATGGCTACACCTTC. Protein product: CAISESGGIMDGYTF.

J is TRBJ2-7 and V is TRBV9, with TRBD2 identical over 11 bases. The CDR3 runs 16 residues. V was clipped by 4 bases and J by 3 bases; unmatched bases: 9. Germline V gene lookup returns CDR1 SGDLS and CDR2 YYNGEE. CDR3 amino acids: CASSPTGTSGLYEQYF. CDR3 DNA sequence: TGTGCCAGCAGCCCAACCGGGACTAGCGGTCTCTACGAGCAGTACTTC.

The CDR3 is CASSLFRGLGANVLTF. CDR3 nucleotide sequence: TGTGCCAGCAGTTTATTTAGGGGGCTCGGGGCCAACGTCCTGACTTTC. This chain links TRBV28 with TRBJ2-6; TRBD1 matches at 7 bases. The trim removed 1 base at V and 4 bases at J, leaving 4 bases unmatched. The CDR3 sequence is 16 residues long. In germline, CDR1 is MDHEN, CDR2 SYDVKM.

The rearrangement uses TRBV18 and TRBJ1-1; D gene uncertain. Trimming shortened V by 2 bases and J by 1 base, and 11 bases separated the two germline ends. The CDR3 is 15 amino acids. Germline V gene data show CDR1 as KGHSH and CDR2 as LQKENI. The CDR3 nucleotides are TGTGCCAGCTCACCAGCTATTATCGGGAACACTGAAGCTTTCTTT. Translating it yields CASSPAIIGNTEAFF.

The chain uses TRBV5-4 and TRBJ1-1; tentatively, D is TRBD1 (5 bases). V lost 0 bases and J lost 5, with 8 bases in between. Per germline, CDR1 SGHNT and CDR2 YYREEE (reference sequence). The CDR3 extends over 13 amino acids. CDR3 amino acids: CASSLDSGTEAFF. The CDR3 bases are TGTGCCAGCAGCTTGGATTCAGGGACTGAAGCTTTCTTT. Combining the CDR3 with reference TRBV5-4 and TRBJ1-1 gives the whole variable domain ETGVTQSPTHLIKTRGQQVTLRCSSQSGHNTVSWYQQALGQGPQFIFQYYREEENGRGNFPPRFSGLQFPNYSSELNVNALELDDSALYLCASSLDSGTEAFFGQGTRLTVV.

The V call is TRBV5-1, the J call TRBJ2-7; 7 bases agree with TRBD1. The CDR3 is 14 residues long. V lost 3 bases, J lost 3 bases, and 6 bases stayed unmatched. The germline CDR1 and CDR2 sequences are SGHRS and YFSETQ. The CDR3 spells CASSSSTGFYEQYF. CDR3 DNA: TGCGCCAGCAGCTCCTCGACAGGGTTCTACGAGCAGTACTTC.

This clone has at least ten counts. V usage is TRBV2 and J usage is TRBJ1-4, with a tentative D call TRBD1 (5 bases). Trimming stripped 7 bases from V and 8 bases from J, with 11 bases between. Per germline, CDR1 SNHLY and CDR2 FYNNEI. The CDR3 has 12 residues. The CDR3 region is CASIRGGEKLFF. Written as DNA, the CDR3 is TGTGCCAGCATTAGGGGAGGGGAAAAACTGTTTTTT.

This chain uses TRBV3-1 (or the pseudogene TRBV3-2) with TRBJ2-6; a weak D match, TRBD1 (6 bases). Germline V gives CDR1 LGHDT, CDR2 YNNKEL (reference sequence). V lost 3 bases to trimming and J lost 0 bases, with 18 bases between them. The CDR3 sequence is 19 residues long. CDR3 DNA: TGTGCCAGCAGCCATTCTATAGGGACACACCTCTCTGGGGCCAACGTCCTGACTTTC. Protein product: CASSHSIGTHLSGANVLTF.

The CDR3 DNA is TGCGCCAGCAGCCAGATTGGGGGACAGGGGGCTGGCTACACCTTC. This translates into CASSQIGGQGAGYTF. The chain is built from TRBV4-3 and TRBJ1-2, with TRBD1 matching over 12 bases. The germline V gene has CDR1 LGHNA and CDR2 YSLEER. After removal of 3 bases from V and 7 bases from J, the junction contained 6 bases not matched to a gene. This CDR3 spans 15 amino acids.

The genes are TRBV19 and TRBJ2-3, with a tentative D call TRBD2 (5 bases). V was pared by 5 bases and J by 2 bases, with 20 bases between. Germline lookup yields CDR1 LNHDA and CDR2 SQIVND (reference sequence). The CDR3 totals 17 residues. The CDR3 region is CASSSPERGWATDTQYF. CDR3 bases: TGTGCCAGTAGTTCCCCCGAAAGAGGGTGGGCCACAGATACGCAGTATTTT.

In its sample, this clone was seen once. The V call is TRBV7-8, the J call TRBJ2-3; D call uncertain. The CDR3 length is 15 residues. V was clipped by 5 bases and J by 1 base, with 13 bases between them. CDR1 and CDR2 (germline): SGHVS, FQNEAQ. CDR3 sequence reads: CASSHSPMGTDTQYF. DNA of the CDR3: TGTGCCAGCAGCCATTCCCCTATGGGCACAGATACGCAGTATTTT.